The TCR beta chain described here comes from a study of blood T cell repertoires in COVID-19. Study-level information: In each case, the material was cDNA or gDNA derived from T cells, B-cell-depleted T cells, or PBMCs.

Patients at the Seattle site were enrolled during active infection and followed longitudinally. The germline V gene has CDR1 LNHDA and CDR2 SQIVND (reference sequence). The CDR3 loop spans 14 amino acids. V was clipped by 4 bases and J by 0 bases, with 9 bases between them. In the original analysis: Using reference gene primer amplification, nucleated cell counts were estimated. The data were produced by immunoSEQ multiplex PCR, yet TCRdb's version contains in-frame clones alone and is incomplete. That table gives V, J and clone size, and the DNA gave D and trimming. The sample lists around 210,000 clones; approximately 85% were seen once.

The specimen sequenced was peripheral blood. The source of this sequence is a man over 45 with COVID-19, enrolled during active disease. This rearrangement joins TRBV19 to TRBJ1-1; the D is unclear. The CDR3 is CASSKSRMNTEAFF. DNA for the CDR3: TGTGCCAGTAGTAAATCCAGGATGAACACTGAAGCTTTCTTT.